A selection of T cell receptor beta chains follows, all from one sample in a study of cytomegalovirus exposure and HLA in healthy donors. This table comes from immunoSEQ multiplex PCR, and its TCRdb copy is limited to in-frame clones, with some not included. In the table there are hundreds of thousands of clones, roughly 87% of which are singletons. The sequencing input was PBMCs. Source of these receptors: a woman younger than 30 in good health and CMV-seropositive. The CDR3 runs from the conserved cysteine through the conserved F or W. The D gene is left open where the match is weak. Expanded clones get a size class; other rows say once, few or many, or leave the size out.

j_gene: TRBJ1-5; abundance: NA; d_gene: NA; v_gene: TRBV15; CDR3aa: CATSRAIGVNQPQHF; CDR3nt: TGTGCCACCAGCAGAGCAATAGGGGTAAATCAGCCCCAGCATTTT
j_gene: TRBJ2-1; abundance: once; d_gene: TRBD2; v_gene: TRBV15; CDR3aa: CATSGAAPSAGGLFF; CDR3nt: TGTGCCACCAGCGGGGCCGCTCCGTCGGCGGGAGGTCTGTTCTTC
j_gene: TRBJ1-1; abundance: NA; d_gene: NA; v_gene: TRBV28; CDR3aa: CASSLTGIDTEAFF; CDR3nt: TGTGCCAGCAGTTTAACAGGGATCGACACTGAAGCTTTCTTT
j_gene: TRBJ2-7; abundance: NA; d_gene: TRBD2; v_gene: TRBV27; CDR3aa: CASGISGRAGYEQYF; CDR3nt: TGTGCCAGCGGTATAAGCGGGAGAGCGGGCTACGAGCAGTACTTC
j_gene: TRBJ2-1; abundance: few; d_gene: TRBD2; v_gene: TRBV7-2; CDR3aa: CASSLGASGSRREQFF; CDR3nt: TGTGCCAGCAGCTTAGGGGCTAGCGGGAGCCGAAGGGAGCAGTTCTTC
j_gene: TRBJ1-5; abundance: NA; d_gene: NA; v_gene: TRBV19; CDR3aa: CASGKQGLNQPQHF; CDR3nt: TGTGCCAGTGGGAAACAGGGCCTCAATCAGCCCCAGCATTTT
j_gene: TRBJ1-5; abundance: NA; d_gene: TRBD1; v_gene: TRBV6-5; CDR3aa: CASSSRTGRRQPQHF; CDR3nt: TGTGCCAGCAGTTCTAGGACAGGGAGAAGGCAGCCCCAGCATTTT
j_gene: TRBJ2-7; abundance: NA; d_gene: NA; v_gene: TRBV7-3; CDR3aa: CASSLGQLSYEQYF; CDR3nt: TGTGCCAGCAGCTTAGGACAGCTCTCCTACGAGCAGTACTTC
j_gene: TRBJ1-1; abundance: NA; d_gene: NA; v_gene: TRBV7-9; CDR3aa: CASSSRRTAKNTEAFF; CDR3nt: TGTGCCAGCAGCTCGAGACGGACAGCCAAGAACACTGAAGCTTTCTTT
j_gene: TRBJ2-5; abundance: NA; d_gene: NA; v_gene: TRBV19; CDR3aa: CASSISGRGQETQYF; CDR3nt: TGTGCCAGTAGTATATCAGGGCGGGGCCAAGAGACCCAGTACTTC
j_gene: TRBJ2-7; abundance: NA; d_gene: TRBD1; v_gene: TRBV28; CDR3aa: CASSLSPDRVLSYEQYF; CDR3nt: TGTGCCAGCAGTTTATCTCCCGACAGGGTCCTCTCCTACGAGCAGTACTTC
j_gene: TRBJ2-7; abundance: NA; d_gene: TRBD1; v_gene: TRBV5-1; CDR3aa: CASSWRTGGSYEQYF; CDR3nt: TGCGCCAGCAGCTGGAGGACAGGGGGCTCCTACGAGCAGTACTTC
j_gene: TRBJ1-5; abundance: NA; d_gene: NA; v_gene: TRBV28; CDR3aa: CASSLYGSFSNQPQHF; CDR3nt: TGTGCCAGCAGTTTATACGGGTCGTTTAGCAATCAGCCCCAGCATTTT
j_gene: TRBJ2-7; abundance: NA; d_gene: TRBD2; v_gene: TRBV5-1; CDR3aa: CASSLGGGQQYF; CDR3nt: TGCGCCAGCAGCTTGGGGGGGGGTCAGCAGTACTTC
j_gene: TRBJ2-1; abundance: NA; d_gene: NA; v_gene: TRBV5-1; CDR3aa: CASSFGASSYNEQFF; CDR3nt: TGCGCCAGCAGCTTTGGGGCTTCCTCCTACAATGAGCAGTTCTTC
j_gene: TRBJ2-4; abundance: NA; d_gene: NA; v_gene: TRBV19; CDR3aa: CASSTSDLAKNIQYF; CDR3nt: TGTGCCAGTAGTACTTCAGATTTAGCCAAAAACATTCAGTACTTC
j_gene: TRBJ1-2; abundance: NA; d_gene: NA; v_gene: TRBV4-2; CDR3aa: CASSQDSAGGYTF; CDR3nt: TGTGCCAGCAGCCAAGATTCGGCGGGGGGCTACACCTTC
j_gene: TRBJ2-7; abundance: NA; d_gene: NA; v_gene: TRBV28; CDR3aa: CASSFSGRATYEQYF; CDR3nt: TGTGCCAGCAGTTTTTCTGGGAGAGCGACCTACGAGCAGTACTTC
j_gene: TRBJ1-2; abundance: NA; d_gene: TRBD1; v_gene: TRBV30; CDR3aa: CAWREWTGLNYGYTF; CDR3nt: TGTGCCTGGAGAGAGTGGACAGGGCTTAACTATGGCTACACCTTC
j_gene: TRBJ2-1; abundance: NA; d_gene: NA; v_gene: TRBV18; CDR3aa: CASSLGPSYNEQFF; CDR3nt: TGTGCCAGCTCATTGGGCCCCTCCTACAATGAGCAGTTCTTC
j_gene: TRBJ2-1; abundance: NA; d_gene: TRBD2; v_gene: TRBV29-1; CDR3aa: CSVAGLAGSSYNEQFF; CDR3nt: TGCAGCGTTGCCGGACTAGCGGGAAGCTCCTACAATGAGCAGTTCTTC
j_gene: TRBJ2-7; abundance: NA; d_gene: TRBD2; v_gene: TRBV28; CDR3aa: CASSGEGASGKTYEQYF; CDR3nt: TGTGCCAGCAGTGGGGAAGGGGCTAGCGGAAAGACCTACGAGCAGTACTTC
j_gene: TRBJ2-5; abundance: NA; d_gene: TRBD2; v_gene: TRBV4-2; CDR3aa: CASSQNLAGGGQETQYF; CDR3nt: TGTGCCAGCAGCCAAAACCTAGCGGGAGGGGGGCAAGAGACCCAGTACTTC
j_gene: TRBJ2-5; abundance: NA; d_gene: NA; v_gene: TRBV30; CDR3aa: CAWSPGGDNQETQYF; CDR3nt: TGTGCCTGGAGCCCCGGGGGAGATAACCAAGAGACCCAGTACTTC
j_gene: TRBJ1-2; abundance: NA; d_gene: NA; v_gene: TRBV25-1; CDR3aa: CASSELRRGDGYTF; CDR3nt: TGTGCCAGCAGTGAGCTTCGGAGGGGAGATGGCTACACCTTC
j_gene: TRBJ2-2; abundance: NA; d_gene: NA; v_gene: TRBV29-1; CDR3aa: CSVEGFQGEAGELFF; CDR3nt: TGCAGCGTTGAAGGTTTCCAGGGGGAGGCCGGGGAGCTGTTTTTT
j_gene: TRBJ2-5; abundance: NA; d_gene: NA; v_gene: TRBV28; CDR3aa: CASSPHGGQETQYF; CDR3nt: TGTGCCAGCAGTCCCCATGGGGGGCAAGAGACCCAGTACTTC
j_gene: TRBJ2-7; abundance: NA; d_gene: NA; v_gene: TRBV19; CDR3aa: CASSSLTVPYEQYF; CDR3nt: TGTGCCAGTAGCAGCTTGACTGTTCCCTACGAGCAGTACTTC
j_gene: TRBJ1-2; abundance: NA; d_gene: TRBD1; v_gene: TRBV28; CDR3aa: CASSFRTGSYGYTF; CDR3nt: TGTGCCAGCAGTTTTAGGACAGGGAGCTATGGCTACACCTTC
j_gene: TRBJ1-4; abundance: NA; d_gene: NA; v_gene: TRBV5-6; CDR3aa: CASSLTPRVNEKLFF; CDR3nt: TGTGCCAGCAGCTTGACGCCGCGCGTCAATGAAAAACTGTTTTTT
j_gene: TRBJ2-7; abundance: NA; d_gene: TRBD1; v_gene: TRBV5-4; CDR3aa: CASSLARMTGGAEQYF; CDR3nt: TGTGCCAGCAGCTTGGCCCGGATGACAGGGGGCGCCGAGCAGTACTTC
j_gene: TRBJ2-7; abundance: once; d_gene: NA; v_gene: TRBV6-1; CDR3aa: CASSYSEQYF; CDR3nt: TGTGCCAGCAGTTACAGCGAGCAGTACTTC
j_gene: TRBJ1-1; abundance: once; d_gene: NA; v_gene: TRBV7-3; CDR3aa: CASSLSSGFNTEAFF; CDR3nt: TGTGCCAGCAGCTTAAGTTCAGGATTCAACACTGAAGCTTTCTTT
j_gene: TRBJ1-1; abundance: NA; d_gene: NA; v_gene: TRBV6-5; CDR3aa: CASSYSKVTGNTEAFF; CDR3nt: TGTGCCAGCAGTTACTCTAAAGTCACGGGGAACACTGAAGCTTTCTTT
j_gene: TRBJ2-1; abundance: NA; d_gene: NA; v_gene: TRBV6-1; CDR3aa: CASRRSQNNEQFF; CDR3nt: TGTGCCAGCAGGAGGAGTCAAAACAATGAGCAGTTCTTC
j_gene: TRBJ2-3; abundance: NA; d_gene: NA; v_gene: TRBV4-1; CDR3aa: CASSQDPGGSVTDTQYF; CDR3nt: TGCGCCAGCAGCCAAGATCCCGGGGGTAGTGTTACAGATACGCAGTATTTT
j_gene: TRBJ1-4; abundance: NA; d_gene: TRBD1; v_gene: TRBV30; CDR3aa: CAWRSGTGPNEKLFF; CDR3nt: TGTGCCTGGAGATCGGGGACAGGGCCTAATGAAAAACTGTTTTTT
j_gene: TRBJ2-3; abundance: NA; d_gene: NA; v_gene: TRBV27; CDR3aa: CASSSRVPPDTQYF; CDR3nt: TGTGCCAGCAGTTCCCGGGTACCCCCGGATACGCAGTATTTT
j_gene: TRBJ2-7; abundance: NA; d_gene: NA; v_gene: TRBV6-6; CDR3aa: CASSYGGEQYF; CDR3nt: TGTGCCAGCAGTTATGGGGGGGAGCAGTACTTC
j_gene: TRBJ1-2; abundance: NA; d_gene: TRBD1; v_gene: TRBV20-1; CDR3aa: CSARGGHGYTF; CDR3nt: TGCAGTGCCCGAGGGGGCCATGGCTACACCTTC
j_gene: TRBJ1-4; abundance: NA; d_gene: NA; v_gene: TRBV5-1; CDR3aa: CASSPSGATNEKLFF; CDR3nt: TGCGCCAGCAGCCCTTCGGGGGCAACTAATGAAAAACTGTTTTTT